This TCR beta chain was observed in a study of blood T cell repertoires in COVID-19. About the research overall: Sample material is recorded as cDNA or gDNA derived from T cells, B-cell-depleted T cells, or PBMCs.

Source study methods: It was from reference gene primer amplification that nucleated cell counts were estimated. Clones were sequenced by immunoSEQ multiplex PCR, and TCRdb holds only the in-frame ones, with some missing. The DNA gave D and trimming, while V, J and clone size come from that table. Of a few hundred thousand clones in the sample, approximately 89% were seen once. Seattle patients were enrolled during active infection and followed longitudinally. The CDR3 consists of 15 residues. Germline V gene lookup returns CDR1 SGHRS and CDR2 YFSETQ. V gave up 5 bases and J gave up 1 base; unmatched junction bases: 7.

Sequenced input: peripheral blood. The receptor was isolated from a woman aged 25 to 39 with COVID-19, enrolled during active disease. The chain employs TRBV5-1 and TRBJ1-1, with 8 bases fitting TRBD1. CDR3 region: CASSRTGSGNTEAFF. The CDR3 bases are TGCGCCAGCAGTCGGACAGGGAGTGGGAACACTGAAGCTTTCTTT.